This TCR beta chain is drawn from a study of cytomegalovirus exposure and HLA in healthy donors. General study points: In a later analysis, at a false discovery rate of 0.05, 15,000 to 20,000 TCR beta sequences matched HLA alleles. A later analysis found TCR association rates differed by HLA locus, highest for DRB1 and lowest for HLA-C. As a later analysis showed, a missense DCLRE1C variant was linked to trimming of TCR beta V- and J-genes. A previous analysis found most TCR beta V segments productive roughly 90% or roughly 30% of the time.

PCR used 60 Vbeta primers and 13 Jbeta primers. Using immunoSEQ multiplex PCR, the repertoire was profiled, and TCRdb retains in-frame clones only, with some absent. The sample shows 200,000 to 250,000 clones, just under 70% of them seen only once. The germline V and J ends were trimmed by 5 bases and 2 bases, with 19 bases remaining between them. The germline gives CDR1 SNHLY, CDR2 FYNNEI. This CDR3 is built from 17 residues. A remark on this clone: Its antigen is unidentified.

Sequencing was carried out using PBMCs. This chain links TRBV2 with TRBJ1-5; D remains unclear. The receptor's source is a man aged 40-50 years in good health and CMV-seropositive. CDR3: CASSLNDAPYGNQPQHF. CDR3 bases: TGTGCCAGCAGTCTCAATGATGCGCCTTATGGCAATCAGCCCCAGCATTTT.